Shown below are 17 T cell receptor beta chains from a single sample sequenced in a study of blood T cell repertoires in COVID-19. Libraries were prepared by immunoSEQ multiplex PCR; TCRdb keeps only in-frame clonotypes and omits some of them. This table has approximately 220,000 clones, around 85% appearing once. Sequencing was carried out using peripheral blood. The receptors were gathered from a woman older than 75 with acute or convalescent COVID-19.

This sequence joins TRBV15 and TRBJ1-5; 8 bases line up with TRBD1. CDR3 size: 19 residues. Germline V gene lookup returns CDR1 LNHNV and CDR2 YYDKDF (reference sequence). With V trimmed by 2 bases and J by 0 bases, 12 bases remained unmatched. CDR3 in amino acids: CATSRPGQGGLYSNQPQHF. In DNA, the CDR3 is TGTGCCACCAGCAGACCCGGACAGGGTGGCCTTTATAGCAATCAGCCCCAGCATTTT.

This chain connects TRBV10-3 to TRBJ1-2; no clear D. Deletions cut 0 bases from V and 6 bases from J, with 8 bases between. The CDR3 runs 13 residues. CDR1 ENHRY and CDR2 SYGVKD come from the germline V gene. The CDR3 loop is CAISESGDDGYTF. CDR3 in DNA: TGTGCCATCAGTGAGTCGGGAGACGATGGCTACACCTTC.

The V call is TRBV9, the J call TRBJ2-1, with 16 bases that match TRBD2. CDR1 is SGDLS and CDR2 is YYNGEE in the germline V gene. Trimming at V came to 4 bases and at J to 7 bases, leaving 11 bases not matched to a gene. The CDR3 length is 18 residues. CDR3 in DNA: TGTGCCAGCAGCCCTCAACCTCTGGGACTAGCGGGGGGGAATGAGCAGTTCTTC. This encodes CASSPQPLGLAGGNEQFF.

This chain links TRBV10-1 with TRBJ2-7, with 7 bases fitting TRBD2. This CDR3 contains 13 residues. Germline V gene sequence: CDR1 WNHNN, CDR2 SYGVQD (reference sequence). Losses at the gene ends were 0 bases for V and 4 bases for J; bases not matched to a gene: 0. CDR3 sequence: CASSESSGYEQYF. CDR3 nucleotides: TGCGCCAGCAGTGAGTCTAGCGGGTACGAGCAGTACTTC.

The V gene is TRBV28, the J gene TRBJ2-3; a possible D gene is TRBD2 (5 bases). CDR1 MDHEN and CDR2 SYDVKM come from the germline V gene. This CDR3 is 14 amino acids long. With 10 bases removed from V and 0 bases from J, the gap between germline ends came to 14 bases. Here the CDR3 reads CATGRGSSTDTQYF. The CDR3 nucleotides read TGTGCCACTGGAAGAGGGTCAAGCACAGATACGCAGTATTTT.

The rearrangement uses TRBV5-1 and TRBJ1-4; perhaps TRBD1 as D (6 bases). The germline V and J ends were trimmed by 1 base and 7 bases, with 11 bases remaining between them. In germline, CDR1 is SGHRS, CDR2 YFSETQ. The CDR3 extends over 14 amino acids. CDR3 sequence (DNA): TGCGCCAGCAGCTTGTCGGGGACAAGTGAAAAACTGTTTTTT. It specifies CASSLSGTSEKLFF.

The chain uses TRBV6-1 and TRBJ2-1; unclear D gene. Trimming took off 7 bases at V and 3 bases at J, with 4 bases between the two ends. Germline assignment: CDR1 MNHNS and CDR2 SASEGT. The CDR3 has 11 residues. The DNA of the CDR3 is TGTGCCAGCATCAACTACAATGAGCAGTTCTTC. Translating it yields CASINYNEQFF.

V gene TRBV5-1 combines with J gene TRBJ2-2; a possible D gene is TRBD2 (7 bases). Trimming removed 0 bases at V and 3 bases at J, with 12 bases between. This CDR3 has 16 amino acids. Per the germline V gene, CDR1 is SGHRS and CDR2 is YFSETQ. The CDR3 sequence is CASSLEGGGYTGELFF. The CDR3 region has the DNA TGCGCCAGCAGCTTGGAAGGGGGAGGGTACACCGGGGAGCTGTTTTTT.

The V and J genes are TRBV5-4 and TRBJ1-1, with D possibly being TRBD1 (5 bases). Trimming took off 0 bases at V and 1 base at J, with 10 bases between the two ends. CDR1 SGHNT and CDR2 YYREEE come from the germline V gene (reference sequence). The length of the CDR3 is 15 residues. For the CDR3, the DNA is TGTGCCAGCAGCTTGGTGCCCGGACAGAACACTGAAGCTTTCTTT. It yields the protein CASSLVPGQNTEAFF.

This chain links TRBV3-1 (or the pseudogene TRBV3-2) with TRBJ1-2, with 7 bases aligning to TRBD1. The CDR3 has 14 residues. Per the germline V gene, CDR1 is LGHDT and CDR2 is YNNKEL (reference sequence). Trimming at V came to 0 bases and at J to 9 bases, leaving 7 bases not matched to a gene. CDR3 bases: TGTGCCAGCAGCCAAGATTCAGGGGACAGCCGCTACACCTTC. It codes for CASSQDSGDSRYTF.

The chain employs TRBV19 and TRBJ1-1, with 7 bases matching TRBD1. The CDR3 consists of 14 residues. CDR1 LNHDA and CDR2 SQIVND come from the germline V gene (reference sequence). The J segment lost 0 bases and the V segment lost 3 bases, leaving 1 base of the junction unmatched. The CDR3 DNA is TGTGCCAGTAGTATCACAGGGGTGAACACTGAAGCTTTCTTT. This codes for CASSITGVNTEAFF.

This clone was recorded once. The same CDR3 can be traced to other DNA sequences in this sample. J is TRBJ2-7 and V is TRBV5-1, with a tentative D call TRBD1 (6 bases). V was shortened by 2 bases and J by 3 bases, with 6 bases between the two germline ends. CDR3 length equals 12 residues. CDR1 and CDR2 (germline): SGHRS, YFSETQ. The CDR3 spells CASSLQGYEQYF. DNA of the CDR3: TGCGCCAGCAGCTTACAGGGCTACGAGCAGTACTTC.

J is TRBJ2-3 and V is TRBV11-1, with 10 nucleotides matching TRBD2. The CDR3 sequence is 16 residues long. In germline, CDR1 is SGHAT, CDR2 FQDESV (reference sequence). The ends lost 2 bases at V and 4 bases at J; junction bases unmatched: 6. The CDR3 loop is CASSLSGAGGSDTQYF. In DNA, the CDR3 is TGTGCCAGCAGCTTAAGTGGAGCGGGGGGGTCAGATACGCAGTATTTT.

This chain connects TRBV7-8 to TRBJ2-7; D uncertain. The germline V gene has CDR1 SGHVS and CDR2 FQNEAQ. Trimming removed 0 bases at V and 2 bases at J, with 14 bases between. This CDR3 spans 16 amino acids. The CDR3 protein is CASSLAGIFLTYEQYF. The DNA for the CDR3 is TGTGCCAGCAGCTTAGCGGGCATCTTCCTCACCTACGAGCAGTACTTC.

CDR3 in amino acids: CASFTGSYEQYF. The CDR3 coding sequence is TGTGCCAGCTTTACAGGGTCCTACGAGCAGTACTTC. V gene TRBV28 combines with J gene TRBJ2-7; TRBD1 is a possible D gene (6 bases). Germline CDR1 reads MDHEN; CDR2 reads SYDVKM. V gave up 8 bases and J gave up 1 base, with 9 bases separating them. This CDR3 is 12 amino acids long.

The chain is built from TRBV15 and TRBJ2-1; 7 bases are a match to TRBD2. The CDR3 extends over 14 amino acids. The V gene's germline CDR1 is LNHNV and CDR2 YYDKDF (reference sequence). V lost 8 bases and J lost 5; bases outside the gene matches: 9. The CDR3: CATVQGLVNNEQFF. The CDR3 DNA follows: TGTGCCACCGTCCAAGGACTAGTGAACAATGAGCAGTTCTTC.

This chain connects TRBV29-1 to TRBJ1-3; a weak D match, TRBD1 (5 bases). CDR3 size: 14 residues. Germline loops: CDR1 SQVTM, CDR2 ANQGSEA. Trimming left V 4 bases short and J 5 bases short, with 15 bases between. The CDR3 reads CSVVLGQGRNTIYF. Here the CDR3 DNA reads TGCAGCGTTGTTCTCGGGCAGGGTAGAAACACCATATATTTT.